This T cell receptor (beta chain) was captured by sequencing in a study of neurological immune-mediated disorders. Study results and limitations: No CDR3 amino acid sequences recurred among expanded clones across subjects, suggesting private repertoires in all groups. HTLV-1-associated myelopathy led in TCR clonal expansion, while multiple sclerosis ranked lowest, below healthy controls.

This clonotype was seen repeatedly, ten times or more. Antigen: not known. Trimming cost V 2 bases and J 4 bases; bases outside gene matches: 1. CDR3 length equals 14 residues. The time point was: longitudinal time-point 2. Unsorted libraries came from 2 million PBMCs stored at -80 °C. Synthesis of cDNA was accomplished via 5'RACE employing 10-nucleotide random UMIs. TCRdb passed the 5' RACE reads through MiXCR, listing each CDR3 protein once. The sample holds 84,000 or so distinct CDR3 sequences, over 10% seen once. The origin of this receptor is a female donor with HTLV-1-associated myelopathy (HAM/TSP). This chain links TRBV12-3 or TRBV12-4 with TRBJ2-1; 8 nucleotides match TRBD2. The sequenced sample was PBMCs. Here the CDR3 DNA reads TGTGCCAGCAGTTTACGGGGGGGGTACAATGAGCAGTTCTTC. Residues: CASSLRGGYNEQFF.